The 7 T cell receptor beta chains given below trace back to one sample, sequenced in a study of cytomegalovirus exposure and HLA in healthy donors. Here immunoSEQ multiplex PCR was the method, and the copy in TCRdb shows in-frame clones only, minus some. The table records about 64,000 clones, roughly 89% of them present only once. Input material: PBMCs. Receptors were obtained from a young woman in good health and CMV-seronegative.

This clone was seen just once. The rearrangement links TRBV28 to TRBJ1-2; a possible D gene is TRBD1 (6 bases). V lost 7 bases to trimming and J lost 0 bases, with 18 bases between them. Per germline, CDR1 MDHEN and CDR2 SYDVKM. There are 16 residues in the CDR3. The CDR3 region is CASNPTGGPPNYGYTF. The CDR3 DNA sequence: TGTGCCAGCAATCCGACAGGAGGACCGCCTAACTATGGCTACACCTTC.

V and J are TRBV4-2 and TRBJ1-3; D is unclear. This CDR3 region has 15 residues. Trimming shortened V by 0 bases and J by 0 bases, and 6 bases separated the two germline ends. Germline CDR1 and CDR2: LGHNA and YNFKEQ. This CDR3 reads CASSQDLYSGNTIYF. The CDR3 bases are TGTGCCAGCAGCCAAGATCTGTACTCTGGAAACACCATATATTTT.

This clone appeared once. This chain uses TRBV4-2 with TRBJ2-7; TRBD2 matches at 8 bases. This CDR3 has 15 residues. Germline V CDR1 and CDR2: LGHNA, YNFKEQ. V shed 0 bases and J 1 base; nucleotides not matched to a gene: 2. The CDR3 DNA reads TGTGCCAGCAGCCAAGATCGGGGGGGTTCCTACGAGCAGTACTTC. It specifies CASSQDRGGSYEQYF.

V usage is TRBV7-3 and J usage is TRBJ2-7; the match to TRBD2 covers 9 bases. CDR3 length: 14 residues. Per germline, CDR1 SGHTA and CDR2 FQGTGA. The junction had 2 bases not matched to a gene; V was cut back by 2 bases and J by 3 bases. CDR3 DNA sequence: TGTGCCAGCAGCTTAGTAGCGGGAGACTACGAGCAGTACTTC. Amino acid sequence: CASSLVAGDYEQYF.

This chain joins TRBV21-1 and TRBJ2-1; TRBD1, the table's D call, was not compared with the DNA. TRBV21-1 constitutes a pseudogene. CDR3 size: 18 residues. CDR3 amino acids: CASSKEGAGTEVYNEQFF. The CDR3, as DNA: TGTGCCAGCAGCAAAGAGGGGGCAGGGACCGAAGTATACAATGAGCAGTTCTTC.

The chain has TRBV23-1 and TRBJ2-5; 8 bases agree with TRBD2. TRBV23-1 counts as an open reading frame of uncertain function. CDR3 length: 15 residues. J gave up 2 bases and V 8 bases, and 10 bases lay outside the gene matches. DNA for the CDR3: TGCGCCAGCTGCAAGCGGGGGCCACCGCAAGAGACCCAGTACTTC. As protein: CASCKRGPPQETQYF.

The chain employs TRBV2 and TRBJ2-7, with D perhaps matching TRBD2 (6 bases). Germline V lookup: CDR1 SNHLY, CDR2 FYNNEI. The CDR3 spans 15 residues. V was cut by 5 bases and J by 5 bases, with 19 bases left in between. The CDR3: CASSPIGGGNHEQYF. The CDR3 DNA reads TGTGCCAGCAGTCCTATTGGGGGAGGTAACCACGAGCAGTACTTC. Supplemented by reference TRBV2 and TRBJ2-7, the full variable domain reads EPEVTQTPSHQVTQMGQEVILRCVPISNHLYFYWYRQILGQKVEFLVSFYNNEISEKSEIFDDQFSVERPDGSNFTLKIRSTKLEDSAMYFCASSPIGGGNHEQYFGPGTRLTVT.